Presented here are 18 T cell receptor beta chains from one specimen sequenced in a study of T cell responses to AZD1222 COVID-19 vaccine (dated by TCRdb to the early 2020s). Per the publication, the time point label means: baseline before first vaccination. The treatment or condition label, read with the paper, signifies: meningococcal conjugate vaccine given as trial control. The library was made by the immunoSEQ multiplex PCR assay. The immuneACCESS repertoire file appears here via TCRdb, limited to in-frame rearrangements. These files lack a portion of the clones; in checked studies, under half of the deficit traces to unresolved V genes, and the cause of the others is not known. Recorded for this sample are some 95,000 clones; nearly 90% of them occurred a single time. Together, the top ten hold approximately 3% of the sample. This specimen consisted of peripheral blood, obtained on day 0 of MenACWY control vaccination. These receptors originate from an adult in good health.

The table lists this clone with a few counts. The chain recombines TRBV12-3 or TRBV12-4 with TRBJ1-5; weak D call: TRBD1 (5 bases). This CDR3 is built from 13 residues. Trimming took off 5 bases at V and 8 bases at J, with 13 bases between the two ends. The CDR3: CASSGAVGEPQHF. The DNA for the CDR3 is TGTGCCAGCAGTGGGGCCGTTGGGGAGCCCCAGCATTTT.

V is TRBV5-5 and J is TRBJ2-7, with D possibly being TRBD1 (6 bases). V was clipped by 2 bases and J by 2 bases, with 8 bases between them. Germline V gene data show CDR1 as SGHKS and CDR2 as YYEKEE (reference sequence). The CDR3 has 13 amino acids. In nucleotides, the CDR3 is TGTGCCAGCAGCTTTGACAGGACCTACGAGCAGTACTTC. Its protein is CASSFDRTYEQYF.

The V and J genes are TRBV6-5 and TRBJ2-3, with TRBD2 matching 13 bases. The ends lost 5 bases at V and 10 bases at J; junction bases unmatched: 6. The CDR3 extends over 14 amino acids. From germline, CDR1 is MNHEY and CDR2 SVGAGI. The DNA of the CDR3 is TGTGCCAGCAGTCACGGGACTAGCGGGAAACCGCAGTATTTT. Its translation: CASSHGTSGKPQYF.

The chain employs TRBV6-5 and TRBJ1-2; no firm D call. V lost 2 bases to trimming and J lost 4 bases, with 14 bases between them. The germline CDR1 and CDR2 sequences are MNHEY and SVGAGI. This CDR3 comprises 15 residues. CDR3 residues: CASSYAGSTSYGYTF. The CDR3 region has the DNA TGTGCCAGCAGTTACGCCGGGTCTACTTCCTATGGCTACACCTTC.

The chain's CDR3 is CASSPPGLAGVNEQFF. The CDR3 bases are TGTGCCAGCAGCCCACCGGGACTAGCGGGGGTCAATGAGCAGTTCTTC. The chain recombines TRBV7-3 with TRBJ2-1; TRBD2 matches at 14 bases. The germline V gene has CDR1 SGHTA and CDR2 FQGTGA. J was trimmed by 6 bases and V by 5 bases; bases with no gene match: 6. The CDR3 contains 16 residues. The full variable domain, its missing parts supplied by reference TRBV7-3 and TRBJ2-1, is GAGVSQTPSNKVTEKGKYVELRCDPISGHTALYWYRQSLGQGPEFLIYFQGTGAADDSGLPNDRFFAVRPEGSVSTLKIQRTERGDSAVYLCASSPPGLAGVNEQFFGPGTRLTVL.

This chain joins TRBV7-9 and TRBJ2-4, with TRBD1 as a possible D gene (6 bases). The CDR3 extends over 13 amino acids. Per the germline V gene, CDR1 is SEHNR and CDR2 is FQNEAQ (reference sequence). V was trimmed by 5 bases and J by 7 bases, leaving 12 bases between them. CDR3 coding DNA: TGTGCCAGCAGCCCTACCCAGGGGAACATTCAGTACTTC. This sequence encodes CASSPTQGNIQYF.

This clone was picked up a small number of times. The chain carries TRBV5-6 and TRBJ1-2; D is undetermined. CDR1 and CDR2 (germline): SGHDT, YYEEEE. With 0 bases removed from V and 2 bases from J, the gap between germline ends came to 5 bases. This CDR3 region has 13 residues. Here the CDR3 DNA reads TGTGCCAGCAGCTTGGCGGCCAACTATGGCTACACCTTC. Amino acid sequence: CASSLAANYGYTF.

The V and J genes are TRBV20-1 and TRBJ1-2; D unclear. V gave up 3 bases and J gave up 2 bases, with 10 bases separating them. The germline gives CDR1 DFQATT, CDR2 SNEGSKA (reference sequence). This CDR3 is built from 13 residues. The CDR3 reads CSASLGGNYGYTF. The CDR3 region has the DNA TGCAGTGCTAGTTTAGGAGGGAACTATGGCTACACCTTC.

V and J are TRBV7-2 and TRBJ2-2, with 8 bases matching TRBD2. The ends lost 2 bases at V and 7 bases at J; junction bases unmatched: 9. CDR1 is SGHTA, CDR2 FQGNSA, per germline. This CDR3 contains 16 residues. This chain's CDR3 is CASSLPGGGLGGELFF. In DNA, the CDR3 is TGTGCCAGCAGCTTACCCGGCGGGGGGCTAGGCGGGGAGCTGTTTTTT.

CDR3 residues: CASSVSAGGYNEQFF. The CDR3 DNA reads as TGTGCCAGCAGTGTTTCAGCGGGGGGATACAATGAGCAGTTCTTC. This rearrangement joins TRBV3-1 (or the pseudogene TRBV3-2) to TRBJ2-1; 9 bases fit TRBD2. The CDR3 has 15 amino acids. The V gene's germline CDR1 is LGHDT and CDR2 YNNKEL (reference sequence). V gave up 6 bases and J gave up 4 bases; unmatched junction bases: 7.

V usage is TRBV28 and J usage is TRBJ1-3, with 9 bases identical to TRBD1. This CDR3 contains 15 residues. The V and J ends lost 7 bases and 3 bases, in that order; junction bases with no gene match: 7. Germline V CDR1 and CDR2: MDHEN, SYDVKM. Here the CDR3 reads CASITTGGIGNTIYF. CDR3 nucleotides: TGTGCCAGCATTACGACAGGGGGGATTGGAAACACCATATATTTT.

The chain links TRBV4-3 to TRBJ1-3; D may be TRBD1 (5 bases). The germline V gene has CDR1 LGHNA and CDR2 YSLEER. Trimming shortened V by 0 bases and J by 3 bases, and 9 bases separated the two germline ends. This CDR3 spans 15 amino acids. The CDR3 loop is CASSQDRRVGNTIYF. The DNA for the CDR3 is TGCGCCAGCAGCCAAGATCGCAGGGTTGGAAACACCATATATTTT.

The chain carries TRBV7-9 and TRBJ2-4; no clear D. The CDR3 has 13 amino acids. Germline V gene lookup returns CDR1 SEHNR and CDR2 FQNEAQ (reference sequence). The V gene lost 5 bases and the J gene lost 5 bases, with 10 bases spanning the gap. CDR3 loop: CASSSYSQNIQYF. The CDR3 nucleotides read TGTGCCAGCAGCAGCTACAGCCAAAACATTCAGTACTTC.

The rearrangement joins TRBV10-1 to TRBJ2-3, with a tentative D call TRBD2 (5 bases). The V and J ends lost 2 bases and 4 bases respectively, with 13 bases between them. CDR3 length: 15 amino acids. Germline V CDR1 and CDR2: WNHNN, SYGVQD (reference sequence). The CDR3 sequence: CASSEDLMGADTQYF. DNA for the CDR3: TGCGCCAGCAGTGAGGACCTAATGGGAGCAGATACGCAGTATTTT.

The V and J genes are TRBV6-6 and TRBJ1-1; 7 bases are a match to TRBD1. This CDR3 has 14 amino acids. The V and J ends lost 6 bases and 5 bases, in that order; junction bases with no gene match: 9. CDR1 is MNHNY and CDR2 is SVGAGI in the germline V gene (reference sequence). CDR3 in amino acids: CASSSQGRGTEAFF. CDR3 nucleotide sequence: TGTGCCAGCAGCTCACAGGGGAGGGGAACTGAAGCTTTCTTT.

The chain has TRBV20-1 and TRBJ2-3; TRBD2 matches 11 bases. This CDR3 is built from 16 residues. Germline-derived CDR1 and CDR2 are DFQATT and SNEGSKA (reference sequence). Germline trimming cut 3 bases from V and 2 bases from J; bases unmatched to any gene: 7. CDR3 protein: CSASQPSGGPTDTQYF. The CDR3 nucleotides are TGCAGTGCTAGTCAGCCTAGCGGGGGGCCCACAGATACGCAGTATTTT.

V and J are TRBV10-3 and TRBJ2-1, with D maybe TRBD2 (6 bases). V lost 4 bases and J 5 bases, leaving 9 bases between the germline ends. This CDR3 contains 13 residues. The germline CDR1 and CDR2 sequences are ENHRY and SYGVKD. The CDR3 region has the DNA TGTGCCATCAGTGTGGGGGGAGACAATGAGCAGTTCTTC. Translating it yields CAISVGGDNEQFF.

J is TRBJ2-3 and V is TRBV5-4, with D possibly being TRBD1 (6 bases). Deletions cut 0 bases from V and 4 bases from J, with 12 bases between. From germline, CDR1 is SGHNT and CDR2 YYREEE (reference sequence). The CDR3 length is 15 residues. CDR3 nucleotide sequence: TGTGCCAGCAGCTTGGCCATGGGGGCCGCAGATACGCAGTATTTT. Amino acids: CASSLAMGAADTQYF.